A selection of T cell receptor beta chains follows, all from one sample in a study of PD-1 blockade in classical Hodgkin lymphoma. Using immunoSEQ multiplex PCR, the repertoire was profiled, and TCRdb retains in-frame clones only, with some absent. The profile shows roughly 150,000 clones, 78% of them singletons. The sequences come from peripheral blood mononuclear cells (PBMCs), collected before the second cycle of nivolumab. Receptors originate from a human donor with classical Hodgkin lymphoma. CDR3s include the opening cysteine and the closing phenylalanine or tryptophan. D genes are given only for firm matches. Only some rows state a clone size, as once, few, many or a class for expanded clones.

j_call,clone_size,d_call,v_call,cdr3_aa,cdr3_nt
TRBJ2-1,.,.,TRBV30,CAWSVQGHGRNEQFF,TGTGCCTGGAGTGTACAGGGCCATGGACGCAATGAGCAGTTCTTC
TRBJ2-1,.,.,TRBV4-2,CASSQDNHEQFF,TGTGCCAGCAGCCAAGATAACCATGAGCAGTTCTTC
TRBJ1-2,.,.,TRBV6-5,CASSPDSANYGYTF,TGTGCCAGCAGCCCCGACAGTGCTAACTATGGCTACACCTTC
TRBJ2-3,.,TRBD1,TRBV13,CASKTPGGGTDTQYF,TGTGCCAGCAAAACCCCAGGGGGCGGCACAGATACGCAGTATTTT
TRBJ1-3,.,TRBD1,TRBV4-3,CASSQARQGSSGNTIYF,TGCGCCAGCAGCCAAGCCCGACAGGGAAGCTCTGGAAACACCATATATTTT
TRBJ2-7,.,.,TRBV5-5,CASSLVGQKKDEQYF,TGTGCCAGCAGCTTGGTGGGCCAGAAGAAAGACGAGCAGTACTTC
TRBJ1-1,.,TRBD1,TRBV10-3,CATKADRGGTEAFF,TGTGCCACCAAAGCCGACAGGGGGGGCACTGAAGCTTTCTTT
TRBJ2-7,.,.,TRBV7-2,CASRKGRGTYEQYF,TGTGCCAGCAGAAAGGGGAGGGGGACTTACGAGCAGTACTTC
TRBJ2-5,.,.,TRBV19,CASSLGRLVGETQYF,TGTGCCAGTAGCCTCGGAAGGCTAGTTGGGGAGACCCAGTACTTC
TRBJ2-3,.,TRBD1,TRBV5-1,CASSFDRVPDTQYF,TGCGCCAGCAGCTTTGACAGGGTGCCAGATACGCAGTATTTT
TRBJ2-2,.,.,TRBV2,CASSDDGAWGGELFF,TGTGCCAGCAGTGACGACGGCGCTTGGGGCGGGGAGCTGTTTTTT
TRBJ2-5,.,.,TRBV6-6,CASRSGGETQYF,TGTGCCAGCAGGTCGGGCGGAGAGACCCAGTACTTC
TRBJ2-5,.,TRBD2,TRBV5-1,CASSPGLAGVGETQYF,TGCGCCAGCAGCCCCGGACTAGCGGGAGTTGGGGAGACCCAGTACTTC
TRBJ2-7,.,.,TRBV7-6,CASSLRTAPYEQYF,TGTGCCAGCAGCTTAAGGACAGCTCCCTACGAGCAGTACTTC
TRBJ2-5,.,.,TRBV11-2,CASSPTVQETQYF,TGTGCCAGCAGCCCCACGGTCCAAGAGACCCAGTACTTC
TRBJ1-4,once,TRBD1,TRBV6-6,CASTGTGEEKLFF,TGTGCCAGCACCGGGACAGGGGAGGAAAAACTGTTTTTT
TRBJ2-1,few,TRBD2,TRBV19,CASSRPSGSRNEQFF,TGTGCCAGTAGTAGACCTAGCGGGAGTAGAAATGAGCAGTTCTTC
TRBJ1-1,.,.,TRBV5-6,CASSLEAEATEAFF,TGTGCCAGCAGCTTGGAGGCGGAGGCGACTGAAGCTTTCTTT
TRBJ1-5,once,.,TRBV6-5,CASSYQGHQPQHF,TGTGCCAGCAGTTACCAGGGGCATCAGCCCCAGCATTTT
TRBJ1-4,.,TRBD1,TRBV5-1,CASSGRTGAPLRTNEKLFF,TGCGCCAGCAGCGGAAGGACAGGGGCCCCGCTAAGAACTAATGAAAAACTGTTTTTT
TRBJ2-5,.,TRBD2,TRBV10-3,CAVRTPSGGQETQYF,TGTGCCGTCCGAACGCCTAGCGGGGGCCAAGAGACCCAGTACTTC
TRBJ1-1,.,.,TRBV28,CASSLPGFAEAFF,TGTGCCAGCAGTTTACCAGGGTTCGCTGAAGCTTTCTTT
TRBJ1-2,.,.,TRBV28,CAIPDASVYYGYTF,TGTGCCATCCCGGACGCGTCCGTATACTATGGCTACACCTTC
TRBJ2-7,few,TRBD2,TRBV9,CASSVAGGADDYEQYF,TGTGCCAGCAGCGTAGCGGGGGGGGCCGACGACTACGAGCAGTACTTC
TRBJ2-7,.,TRBD2,TRBV5-4,CASSLRAGGAYEQYF,TGTGCCAGCAGCTTGAGAGCGGGAGGGGCCTACGAGCAGTACTTC
TRBJ2-7,.,TRBD1,TRBV28,CASSRPTGAYYEQYF,TGTGCCAGCAGTCGTCCTACAGGGGCGTACTACGAGCAGTACTTC
TRBJ1-1,many,.,TRBV30,CAWSVRRDTEAFF,TGTGCCTGGAGTGTACGGAGGGACACTGAAGCTTTCTTT
TRBJ2-3,.,.,TRBV7-2,CASSLGTQAQYF,TGTGCCAGCAGCTTAGGGACCCAGGCGCAGTATTTT
TRBJ2-2,.,.,TRBV18,CASSTGGYGSGGELFF,TGTGCCAGCTCTACCGGGGGATACGGGTCTGGCGGGGAGCTGTTTTTT
TRBJ2-7,few,.,TRBV5-1,CASSLLGGEQYF,TGCGCCAGCAGCTTGCTGGGAGGCGAGCAGTACTTC
TRBJ1-2,.,.,TRBV10-3,CAISGLVRQSYGYTF,TGTGCCATCTCTGGACTCGTGCGGCAGTCCTATGGCTACACCTTC